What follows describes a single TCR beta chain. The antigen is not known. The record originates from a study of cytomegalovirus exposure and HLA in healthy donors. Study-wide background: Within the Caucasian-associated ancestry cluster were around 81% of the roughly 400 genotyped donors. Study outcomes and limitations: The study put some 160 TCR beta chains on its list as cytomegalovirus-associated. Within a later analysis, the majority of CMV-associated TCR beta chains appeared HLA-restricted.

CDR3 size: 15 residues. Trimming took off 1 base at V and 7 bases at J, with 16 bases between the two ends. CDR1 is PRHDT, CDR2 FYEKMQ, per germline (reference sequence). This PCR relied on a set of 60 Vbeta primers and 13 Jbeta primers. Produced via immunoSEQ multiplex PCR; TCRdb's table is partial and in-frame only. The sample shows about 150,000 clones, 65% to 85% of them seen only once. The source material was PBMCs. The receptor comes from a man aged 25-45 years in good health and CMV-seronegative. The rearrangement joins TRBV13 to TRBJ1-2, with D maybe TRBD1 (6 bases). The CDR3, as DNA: TGTGCCAGCAGCTTAGTAAATAGGATAGGGGGTGGCTACACCTTC. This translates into CASSLVNRIGGGYTF.